This T cell receptor (beta chain) stems from a study of CD8 T cells in ankylosing spondylitis. This clonotype came up many times. TCRdb itself ran the 5' RACE reads through MiXCR, one entry per CDR3 protein. The sample carries 250,000 to 400,000 distinct CDR3 sequences, approximately 10% recorded once. Material: blood, either unsorted or a sorted T cell fraction (not recorded which). This clonotype was obtained from a female donor with ankylosing spondylitis or in good health (not recorded which).

The DNA of the CDR3 is TGCGCCAGCAGCTTGGCGCCTGGATACAATGAGCAGTTCTTC. This gives the protein CASSLAPGYNEQFF. V and J are TRBV5-1 and TRBJ2-1; no clear D. Trimming stripped 0 bases from V and 4 bases from J, with 8 bases between. This CDR3 has 14 amino acids. CDR1 is SGHRS and CDR2 is YFSETQ in the germline V gene. The complete variable domain, with remaining parts taken from reference TRBV5-1 and TRBJ2-1, reads KAGVTQTPRYLIKTRGQQVTLSCSPISGHRSVSWYQQTPGQGLQFLFEYFSETQRNKGNFPGRFSGRQFSNSRSEMNVSTLELGDSALYLCASSLAPGYNEQFFGPGTRLTVL.